These 26 T cell receptor beta chains came from one sample sequenced in a study of cytomegalovirus exposure and HLA in healthy donors. Primers for the PCR totalled 60 Vbeta and 13 Jbeta. Libraries were prepared by immunoSEQ multiplex PCR; TCRdb keeps only in-frame clonotypes and omits some of them. The table records approximately 150,000 clones, roughly 79% of them present only once. Sequencing used PBMCs. The receptors were gathered from a woman between 50 and 59 years old in good health and CMV-seronegative.

V usage is TRBV19 and J usage is TRBJ1-1; 8 nucleotides align to TRBD1. The CDR3 loop spans 13 amino acids. Trimming took 5 bases from V and 8 from J; bases not matched to a gene: 7. Per the germline V gene, CDR1 is LNHDA and CDR2 is SQIVND (reference sequence). The CDR3 region has the DNA TGTGCCAGTAGTGCCCCGGACAGGGCGGAAGCTTTCTTT. Residues: CASSAPDRAEAFF.

V gene TRBV7-2 combines with J gene TRBJ2-1; 10 bases are shared with TRBD2. The CDR3 is 16 amino acids. J gave up 8 bases and V 5 bases, and 12 bases lay outside the gene matches. Germline CDR1 is SGHTA and CDR2 is FQGNSA. CDR3: CASSLTGTSDFDEQFF. Written as DNA, the CDR3 is TGTGCCAGCAGCCTCACCGGGACTAGCGATTTCGATGAGCAGTTCTTC.

This clone was counted between two and nine times. The chain uses TRBV20-1 and TRBJ1-1; D not resolved. Trimming shortened V by 3 bases and J by 8 bases, and 10 bases separated the two germline ends. Germline CDR1 DFQATT, CDR2 SNEGSKA (reference sequence). This CDR3 is built from 11 residues. CDR3 loop: CSASPLSEAFF. The CDR3 DNA follows: TGCAGTGCTAGCCCTTTATCGGAAGCTTTCTTT.

V usage is TRBV5-4 and J usage is TRBJ2-1, with a weak D call TRBD2 (5 bases). Germline V lookup: CDR1 SGHNT, CDR2 YYREEE (reference sequence). The V gene lost 4 bases and the J gene lost 7 bases, with 21 bases spanning the gap. This CDR3 spans 16 amino acids. CDR3 sequence reads: CASSPQKLGEGNEQFF. The DNA for the CDR3 is TGTGCCAGCAGCCCCCAAAAGCTCGGGGAAGGAAATGAGCAGTTCTTC.

CDR3 sequence: CASSSGGSYNEQFF. Written as DNA, the CDR3 is TGTGCCAGCTCTAGCGGGGGCTCCTACAATGAGCAGTTCTTC. The chain is built from TRBV2 and TRBJ2-1, with 10 nucleotides matching TRBD2. From germline, CDR1 is SNHLY and CDR2 FYNNEI. The J segment lost 0 bases and the V segment lost 8 bases, leaving 1 base of the junction unmatched. There are 14 residues in the CDR3.

This chain uses TRBV4-3 with TRBJ2-3; D may be TRBD2 (5 bases). Trimming took 0 bases from V and 2 from J, leaving 15 bases between them. Germline loops: CDR1 LGHNA, CDR2 YSLEER. The CDR3 covers 17 residues. CDR3 bases: TGCGCCAGCAGCCAAGATTGGGATGGACTTTCCACAGATACGCAGTATTTT. Translating gives CASSQDWDGLSTDTQYF.

This clone is a singleton in its sample. The chain uses TRBV7-9 and TRBJ1-4; 8 positions match TRBD1. Germline assignment: CDR1 SEHNR and CDR2 FQNEAQ (reference sequence). The CDR3 is 18 amino acids. With 1 base clipped from V and 8 bases from J, the junction kept 15 bases outside the gene matches. The CDR3 spells CASSLVPFGQGRDEKLFF. CDR3 in DNA: TGTGCCAGCAGCTTAGTGCCCTTCGGACAGGGTCGGGACGAAAAACTGTTTTTT.

The rearrangement uses TRBV28 and TRBJ2-5; TRBD1 matches 9 bases. Germline CDR1 reads MDHEN; CDR2 reads SYDVKM. The CDR3 runs 13 residues. The junction had 9 bases not matched to a gene; V was cut back by 6 bases and J by 10 bases. CDR3 in amino acids: CASRGTGQEVQYF. CDR3 DNA sequence: TGTGCCAGCAGGGGGACAGGGCAGGAGGTCCAGTACTTC.

This chain uses TRBV5-4 with TRBJ2-2; the D gene is possibly TRBD2 (5 bases). The CDR3 runs 16 residues. CDR1 and CDR2 from the germline V gene are SGHNT and YYREEE (reference sequence). The V gene lost 0 bases and the J gene lost 4 bases, with 13 bases spanning the gap. The CDR3 DNA follows: TGTGCCAGCAGCTTGGATGAGGGAGCCTCCACCGGGGAGCTGTTTTTT. This translates into CASSLDEGASTGELFF.

The chain is built from TRBV29-1 and TRBJ1-1, with 8 bases fitting TRBD1. The CDR3 is made up of 12 amino acids. Germline assignment: CDR1 SQVTM and CDR2 ANQGSEA. With 7 bases clipped from V and 3 bases from J, the junction kept 4 bases outside the gene matches. The CDR3 sequence is CSGHRGDTEAFF. The CDR3 nucleotides are TGCAGCGGACACAGGGGGGACACTGAAGCTTTCTTT.

V is TRBV11-2 and J is TRBJ2-3; 11 positions match TRBD2. Germline lookup yields CDR1 SGHAT and CDR2 FQNNGV. This CDR3 is built from 15 residues. V was pared by 1 base and J by 8 bases, with 5 bases of the junction left unmatched. In DNA, the CDR3 is TGTGCCAGCAGCTTAGGATTAGCGGGAGGGCGTACGCAGTATTTT. The encoded protein is CASSLGLAGGRTQYF.

The rearrangement uses TRBV7-8 and TRBJ1-1; perhaps TRBD1 as D (6 bases). The length of the CDR3 is 16 residues. CDR1 and CDR2 (germline): SGHVS, FQNEAQ. The ends were cut back, 1 base at V and 1 base at J, with 13 bases in the middle. The CDR3 reads CASSLGVYRENTEAFF. CDR3 DNA: TGTGCCAGCAGCTTAGGGGTTTACAGGGAGAACACTGAAGCTTTCTTT.

This chain links TRBV7-9 with TRBJ2-3; 10 nucleotides agree with TRBD2. The germline V gene has CDR1 SEHNR and CDR2 FQNEAQ (reference sequence). V was clipped by 5 bases and J by 5 bases; unmatched bases: 13. CDR3 length: 17 amino acids. The DNA for the CDR3 is TGTGCCAGCAGCCTTCTAGGGCTAGCGGGAGTTATAGATACGCAGTATTTT. As protein: CASSLLGLAGVIDTQYF.

The CDR3 sequence: CASSSGTSNYEQYF. CDR3 coding DNA: TGTGCCAGCAGTTCCGGGACTTCCAACTACGAGCAGTACTTC. This chain joins TRBV6-5 and TRBJ2-7; weak D call: TRBD2 (6 bases). Trimming removed 4 bases at V and 3 bases at J, with 13 bases between. Germline V gives CDR1 MNHEY, CDR2 SVGAGI. This CDR3 region has 14 residues.

The CDR3 region has the DNA TGTGCCAGCAGCTTCACAGGGGCCCACACATACGAGCAGTACTTC. This sequence encodes CASSFTGAHTYEQYF. The rearrangement uses TRBV28 and TRBJ2-5, with TRBD1 matching over 7 bases. With the DNA end fitting TRBJ2-7 better, the J assignment may be wrong. The CDR3 spans 15 residues. Germline assignment: CDR1 MDHEN and CDR2 SYDVKM.

The V gene is TRBV6-6, the J gene TRBJ2-1; D may be TRBD2 (6 bases). Germline V gene lookup returns CDR1 MNHNY and CDR2 SVGAGI (reference sequence). The CDR3 runs to 15 residues. Deletions cut 5 bases from V and 0 bases from J, with 11 bases between. The CDR3 loop is CASSRLVSSYNEQFF. The CDR3 region has the DNA TGTGCCAGCAGTCGACTAGTGAGCTCCTACAATGAGCAGTTCTTC.

V and J are TRBV5-4 and TRBJ2-1, with 9 bases that match TRBD1. The CDR3 contains 15 residues. Germline V gene lookup returns CDR1 SGHNT and CDR2 YYREEE (reference sequence). The V segment lost 0 bases and the J segment 7 bases; nucleotides outside the gene matches: 5. For the CDR3, the DNA is TGTGCCAGCAGCTTGGTAGGACAGGGGACTAATGAGCAGTTCTTC. It codes for CASSLVGQGTNEQFF. Filled out from reference TRBV5-4 and TRBJ2-1, the complete variable domain reads ETGVTQSPTHLIKTRGQQVTLRCSSQSGHNTVSWYQQALGQGPQFIFQYYREEENGRGNFPPRFSGLQFPNYSSELNVNALELDDSALYLCASSLVGQGTNEQFFGPGTRLTVL.

This clone was seen just once. The V gene is TRBV27, the J gene TRBJ2-5, with 9 bases fitting TRBD2. The CDR3 is made up of 15 amino acids. CDR1 MNHEY and CDR2 SMNVEV come from the germline V gene (reference sequence). The V segment lost 2 bases and the J segment 5 bases; nucleotides outside the gene matches: 6. The CDR3 nucleotides read TGTGCCAGCAGTTTAGGCGGGGGGGCCTGGGAGACCCAGTACTTC. The encoded protein is CASSLGGGAWETQYF.

This chain uses TRBV5-4 with TRBJ1-2; TRBD1 agrees at 8 bases. CDR3 length: 12 amino acids. Trimming cost V 9 bases and J 8 bases; bases outside gene matches: 9. In germline, CDR1 is SGHNT, CDR2 YYREEE (reference sequence). In nucleotides, the CDR3 is TGTGCCACCCCAGGGGGCGGCGGCGGCTACACCTTC. This sequence encodes CATPGGGGGYTF.

The chain employs TRBV10-1 and TRBJ2-5; D might be TRBD2 (5 bases). This CDR3 is built from 14 residues. V was trimmed by 2 bases and J by 5 bases, leaving 12 bases between them. Germline V gives CDR1 WNHNN, CDR2 SYGVQD (reference sequence). The CDR3 DNA reads TGCGCCAGCAGTGAGGGAGGTGGGGTCGAGACCCAGTACTTC. Translated: CASSEGGGVETQYF.

The rearrangement uses TRBV7-3 and TRBJ2-3, with TRBD1 matching 7 bases. V lost 0 bases, J lost 1 base, and 7 bases stayed unmatched. In germline, CDR1 is SGHTA, CDR2 FQGTGA. The CDR3 totals 17 residues. The DNA of the CDR3 is TGTGCCAGCAGCTTAACGACAGGGATAAGGGGCACAGATACGCAGTATTTT. Translation gives CASSLTTGIRGTDTQYF.

This clone was detected only once. The chain links TRBV18 to TRBJ1-1; 7 bases agree with TRBD1. The CDR3 extends over 12 amino acids. V lost 6 bases to trimming and J lost 6 bases; unmatched junction nucleotides: 4. Germline V CDR1 and CDR2: KGHSH, LQKENI. The DNA of the CDR3 is TGTGCCAGCTCCCCCCAGGGGGCTGAAGCTTTCTTT. This sequence encodes CASSPQGAEAFF.

This clone was counted a few times. The rearrangement uses TRBV18 and TRBJ2-3; D remains unclear. The germline CDR1 and CDR2 sequences are KGHSH and LQKENI. The V gene lost 8 bases and the J gene lost 4 bases, with 22 bases spanning the gap. This CDR3 is 16 amino acids long. The CDR3 reads CASPRSGSRNADTQYF. As DNA, the CDR3 is TGTGCCAGCCCCCGCTCCGGGTCCCGGAATGCAGATACGCAGTATTTT.

The chain recombines TRBV5-1 with TRBJ1-3; TRBD1 matches at 8 bases. V was clipped by 2 bases and J by 0 bases; unmatched bases: 4. Germline V gene lookup returns CDR1 SGHRS and CDR2 YFSETQ. The CDR3 spans 16 residues. The chain's CDR3 is CASSFLGTGSGNTIYF. CDR3 DNA sequence: TGCGCCAGCAGCTTTCTTGGGACAGGCTCTGGAAACACCATATATTTT.

The V call is TRBV7-2, the J call TRBJ2-1, with TRBD2 matching over 11 bases. The CDR3 covers 16 residues. The junction had 3 bases not matched to a gene; V was cut back by 1 base and J by 4 bases. CDR1 and CDR2 (germline): SGHTA, FQGNSA. This chain's CDR3 is CASSLEGTSGYNEQFF. The CDR3 DNA follows: TGTGCCAGCAGCTTAGAAGGGACTAGCGGATACAATGAGCAGTTCTTC.

The chain couples TRBV13 to TRBJ2-7; TRBD1 aligns across 8 bases. Per the germline V gene, CDR1 is PRHDT and CDR2 is FYEKMQ (reference sequence). After removal of 4 bases from V and 3 bases from J, the junction contained 2 bases not matched to a gene. This CDR3 comprises 13 residues. In nucleotides, the CDR3 is TGTGCCAGCAGCTCGGGACAGGACTACGAGCAGTACTTC. This sequence encodes CASSSGQDYEQYF.